This T cell receptor (beta chain) was captured in a study of human T cells and chemical hapten exposure. Time point meaning: pre-sensitization, week 0. Treatment given: therapeutic diphenylcyclopropenone sensitization with weekly scalp DPC. TCRdb itself ran the RACE reads through MiXCR, one entry per CDR3 protein. The data show over 300,000 distinct CDR3 sequences, with 5.1% seen just once and around 2.6% held by the top ten. V was clipped by 2 bases and J by 7 bases, with 9 bases between them. Germline V gives CDR1 SGHRS, CDR2 YFSETQ. The length of the CDR3 is 13 residues. This clonotype has only a few counts.

This specimen consisted of whole blood, obtained in connection with sensitization to the hapten diphenylcyclopropenone (DPC). This chain uses TRBV5-1 with TRBJ2-2; D is unresolved. The sequence derives from a woman between 50 and 59 years old with alopecia areata. Some clones in this sample may be carry-over from other donors' samples. CDR3 bases: TGCGCCAGCAGCTTAAAAAGGGACGGGGAGCTGTTTTTT. Protein sequence: CASSLKRDGELFF.